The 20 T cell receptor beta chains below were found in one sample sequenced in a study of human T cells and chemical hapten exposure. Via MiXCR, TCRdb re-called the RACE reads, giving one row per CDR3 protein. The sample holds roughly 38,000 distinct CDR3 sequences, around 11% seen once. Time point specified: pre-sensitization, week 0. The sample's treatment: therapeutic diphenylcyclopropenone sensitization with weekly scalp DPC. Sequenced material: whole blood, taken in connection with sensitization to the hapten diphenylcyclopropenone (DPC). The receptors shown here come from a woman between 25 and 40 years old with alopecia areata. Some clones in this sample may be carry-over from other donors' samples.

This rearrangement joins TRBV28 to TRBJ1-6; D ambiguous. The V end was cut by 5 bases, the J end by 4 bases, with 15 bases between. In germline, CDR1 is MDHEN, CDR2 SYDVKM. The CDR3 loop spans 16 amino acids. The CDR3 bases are TGTGCCAGCAGTGCCCCAAGGGAGTTTTATAATTCACCCCTCCACTTT. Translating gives CASSAPREFYNSPLHF.

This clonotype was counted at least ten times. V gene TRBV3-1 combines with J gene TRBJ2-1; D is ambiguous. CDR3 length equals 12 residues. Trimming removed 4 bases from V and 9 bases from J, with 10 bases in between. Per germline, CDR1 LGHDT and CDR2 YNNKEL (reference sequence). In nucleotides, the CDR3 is TGTGCCAGCAGCCCCCGCCTTGGTGAGCAGTTCTTC. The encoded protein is CASSPRLGEQFF.

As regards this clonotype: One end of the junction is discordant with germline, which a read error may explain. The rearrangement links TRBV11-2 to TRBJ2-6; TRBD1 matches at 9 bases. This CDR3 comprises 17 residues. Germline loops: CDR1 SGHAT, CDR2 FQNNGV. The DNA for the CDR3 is TGTGCCAACAGCCAAGGACAGGGGAGCTCTGGGGCCAACGTCCTGACTTTC. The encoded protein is CANSQGQGSSGANVLTF.

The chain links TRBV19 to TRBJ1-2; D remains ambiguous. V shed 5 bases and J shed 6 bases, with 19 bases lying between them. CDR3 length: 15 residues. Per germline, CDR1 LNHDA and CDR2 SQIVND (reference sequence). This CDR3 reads CASSLGPAGTHGYTF. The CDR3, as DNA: TGTGCCAGTAGTCTGGGCCCAGCCGGTACCCATGGCTACACCTTC.

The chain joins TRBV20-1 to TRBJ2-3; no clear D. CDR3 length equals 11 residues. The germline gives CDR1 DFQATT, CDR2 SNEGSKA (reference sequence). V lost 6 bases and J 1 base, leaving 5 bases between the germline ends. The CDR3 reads CSASRTDTQYF. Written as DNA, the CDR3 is TGCAGTGCCTCCCGCACAGATACGCAGTATTTT.

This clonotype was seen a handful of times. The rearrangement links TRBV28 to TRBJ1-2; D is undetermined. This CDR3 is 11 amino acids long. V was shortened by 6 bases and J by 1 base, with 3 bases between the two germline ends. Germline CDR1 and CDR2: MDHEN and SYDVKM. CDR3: CASSRNYGYTF. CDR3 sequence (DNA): TGTGCCAGCAGCCGTAACTATGGCTACACCTTC.

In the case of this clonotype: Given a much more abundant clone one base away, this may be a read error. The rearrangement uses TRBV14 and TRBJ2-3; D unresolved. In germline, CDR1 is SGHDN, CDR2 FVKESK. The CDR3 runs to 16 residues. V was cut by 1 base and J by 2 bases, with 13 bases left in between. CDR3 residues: CASSQVLPAATDTQYF. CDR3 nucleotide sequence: TGTGCCAGCAGCCAAGTCCTCCCGGCCGCCACAGATACGCAGTATTTT. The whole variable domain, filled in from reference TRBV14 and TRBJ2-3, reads EAGVTQFPSHSVIEKGQTVTLRCDPISGHDNLYWYRRVMGKEIKFLLHFVKESKQDESGMPNNRFLAERTGGTYSTLKVQPAELEDSGVYFCASSQVLPAATDTQYFGPGTRLTVL.

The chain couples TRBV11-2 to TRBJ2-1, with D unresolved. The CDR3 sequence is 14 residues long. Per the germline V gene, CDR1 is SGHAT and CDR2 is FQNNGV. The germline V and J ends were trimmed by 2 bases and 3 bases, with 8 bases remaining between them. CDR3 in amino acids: CASSLTSIYNEQFF. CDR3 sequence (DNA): TGTGCCAGCAGCTTAACCAGCATCTACAATGAGCAGTTCTTC.

This CDR3 reads CASNPKSGAREQYF. Written as DNA, the CDR3 is TGTGCCAGCAACCCAAAGTCCGGGGCTCGGGAGCAGTACTTC. The V gene is TRBV7-2, the J gene TRBJ2-7; D possibly matches TRBD1 or TRBD2 (5 bases each). V was shortened by 7 bases and J by 7 bases, with 20 bases between the two germline ends. The germline CDR1 and CDR2 sequences are SGHTA and FQGNSA. The CDR3 extends over 14 amino acids.

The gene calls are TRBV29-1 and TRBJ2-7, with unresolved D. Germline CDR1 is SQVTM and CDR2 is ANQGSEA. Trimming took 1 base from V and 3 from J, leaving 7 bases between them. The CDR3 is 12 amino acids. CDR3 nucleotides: TGCAGCGTTGAAGGGACCTTCTACGAGCAGTACTTC. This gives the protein CSVEGTFYEQYF.

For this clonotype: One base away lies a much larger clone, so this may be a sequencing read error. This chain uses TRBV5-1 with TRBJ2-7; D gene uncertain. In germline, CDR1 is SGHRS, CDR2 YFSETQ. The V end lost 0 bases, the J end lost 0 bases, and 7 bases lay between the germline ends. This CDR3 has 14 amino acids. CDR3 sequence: CASSLDSGSYEQYF. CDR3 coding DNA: TGCGCCAGCAGCTTGGACAGTGGCTCCTACGAGCAGTACTTC.

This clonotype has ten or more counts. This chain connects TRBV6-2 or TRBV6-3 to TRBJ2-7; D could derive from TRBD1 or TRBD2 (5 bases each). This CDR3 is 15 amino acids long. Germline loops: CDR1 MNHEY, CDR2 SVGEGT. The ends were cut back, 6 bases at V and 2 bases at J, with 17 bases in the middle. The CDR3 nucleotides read TGTGCCAGCAGCCCAGACAGAGCGGTTACCTACGAGCAGTACTTC. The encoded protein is CASSPDRAVTYEQYF.

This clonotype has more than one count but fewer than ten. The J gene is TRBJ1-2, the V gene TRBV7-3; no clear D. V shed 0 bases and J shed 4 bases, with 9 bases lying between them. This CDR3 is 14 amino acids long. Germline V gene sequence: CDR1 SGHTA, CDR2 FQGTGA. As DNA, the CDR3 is TGTGCCAGCAGCTTAACGGCAGGCCCCTATGGCTACACCTTC. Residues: CASSLTAGPYGYTF.

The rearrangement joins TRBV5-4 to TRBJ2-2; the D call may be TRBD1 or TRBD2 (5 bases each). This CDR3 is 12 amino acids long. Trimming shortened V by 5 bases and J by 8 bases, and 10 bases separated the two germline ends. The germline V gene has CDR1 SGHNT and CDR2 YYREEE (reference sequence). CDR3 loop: CASRGDGGELFF. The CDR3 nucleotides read TGTGCCAGCAGGGGGGACGGTGGGGAGCTGTTTTTT.

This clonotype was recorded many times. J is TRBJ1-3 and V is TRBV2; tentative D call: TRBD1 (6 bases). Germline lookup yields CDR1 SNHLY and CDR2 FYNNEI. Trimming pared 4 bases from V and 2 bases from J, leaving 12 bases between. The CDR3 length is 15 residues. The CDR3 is CASSGGTPPGNTIYF. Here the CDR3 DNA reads TGTGCCAGCAGTGGGGGGACACCCCCTGGAAACACCATATATTTT.

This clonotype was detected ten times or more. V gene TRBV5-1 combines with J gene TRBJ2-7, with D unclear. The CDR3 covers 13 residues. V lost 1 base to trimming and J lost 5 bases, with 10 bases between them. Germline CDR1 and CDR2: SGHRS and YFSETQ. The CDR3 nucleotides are TGCGCCAGCAGCTTGTTCGTTGGGGACGAGCAGTACTTC. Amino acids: CASSLFVGDEQYF.

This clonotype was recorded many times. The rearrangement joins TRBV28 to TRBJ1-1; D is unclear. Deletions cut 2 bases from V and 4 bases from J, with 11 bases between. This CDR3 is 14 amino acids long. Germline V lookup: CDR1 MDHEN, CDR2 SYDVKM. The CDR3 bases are TGTGCCAGCAGTTTACCCCACCGACTCACTGAAGCTTTCTTT. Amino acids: CASSLPHRLTEAFF.

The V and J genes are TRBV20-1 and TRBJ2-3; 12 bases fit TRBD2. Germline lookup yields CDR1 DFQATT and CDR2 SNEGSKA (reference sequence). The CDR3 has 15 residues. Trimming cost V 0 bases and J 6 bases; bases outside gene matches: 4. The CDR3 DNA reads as TGCAGTGCTAGAGACACTAGCGGGAGGAGGGATACGCAGTATTTT. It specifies CSARDTSGRRDTQYF.

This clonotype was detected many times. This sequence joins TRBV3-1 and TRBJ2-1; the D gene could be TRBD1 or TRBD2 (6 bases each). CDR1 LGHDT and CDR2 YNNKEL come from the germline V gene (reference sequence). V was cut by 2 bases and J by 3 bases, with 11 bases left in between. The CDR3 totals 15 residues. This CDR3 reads CASSQRGAVYNEQFF. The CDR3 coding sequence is TGTGCCAGCAGCCAAAGGGGGGCGGTCTACAATGAGCAGTTCTTC.

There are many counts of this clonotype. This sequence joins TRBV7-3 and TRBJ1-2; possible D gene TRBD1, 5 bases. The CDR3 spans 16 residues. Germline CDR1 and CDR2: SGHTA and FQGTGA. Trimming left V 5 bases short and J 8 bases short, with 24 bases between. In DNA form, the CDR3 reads TGTGCCAGCAGCCCACTCCCCGGGGGGAGTCTGGAGGGCTACACCTTC. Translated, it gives CASSPLPGGSLEGYTF. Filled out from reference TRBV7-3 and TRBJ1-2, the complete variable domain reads GAGVSQTPSNKVTEKGKYVELRCDPISGHTALYWYRQSLGQGPEFLIYFQGTGAADDSGLPNDRFFAVRPEGSVSTLKIQRTERGDSAVYLCASSPLPGGSLEGYTFGSGTRLTVV.